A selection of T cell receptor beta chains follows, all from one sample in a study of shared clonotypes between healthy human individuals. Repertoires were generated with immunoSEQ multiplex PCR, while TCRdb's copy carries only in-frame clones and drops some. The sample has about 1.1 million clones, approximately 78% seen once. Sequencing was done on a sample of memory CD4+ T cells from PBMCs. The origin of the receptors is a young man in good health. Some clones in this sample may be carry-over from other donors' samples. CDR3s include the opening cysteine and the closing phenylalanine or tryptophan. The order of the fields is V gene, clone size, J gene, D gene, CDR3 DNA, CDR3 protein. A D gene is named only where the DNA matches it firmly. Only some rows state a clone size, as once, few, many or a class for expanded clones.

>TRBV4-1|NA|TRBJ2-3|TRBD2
TGCGCCAGCAGCCAAGATGTGGCTAGCGGGAGAAGGTCAGATACGCAGTATTTT
CASSQDVASGRRSDTQYF
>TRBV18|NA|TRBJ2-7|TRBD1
TGTGCCAGCTCACCCGGGACAGGGCCCGGCTACGAGCAGTACTTC
CASSPGTGPGYEQYF
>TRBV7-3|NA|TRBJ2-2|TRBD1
TGTGCCAGCAGCGCACAGGGGCTACCGAACACCGGGGAGCTGTTTTTT
CASSAQGLPNTGELFF
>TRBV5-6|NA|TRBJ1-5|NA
TGTGCCAGCACCTCTGGGGGGCGCGGTCAGCCCCAGCATTTT
CASTSGGRGQPQHF
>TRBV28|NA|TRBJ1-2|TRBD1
TGTGCCAGCAGTTCAATCGGCGACAGGGAGGGTAACTATGGCTACACCTTC
CASSSIGDREGNYGYTF
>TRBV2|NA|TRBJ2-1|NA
TGTGCCAGCAGTGACCTACAGGGGCTAGCGGACAATGAGCAGTTCTTC
CASSDLQGLADNEQFF
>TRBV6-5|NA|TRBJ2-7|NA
TGTGCCAGCAGTTACTCGGCTAGCAGGTCCGAGCAGTACTTC
CASSYSASRSEQYF
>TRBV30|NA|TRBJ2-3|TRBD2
TGTGCCTGGAGGCCTAGCGGGAGCGCAGATACGCAGTATTTT
CAWRPSGSADTQYF
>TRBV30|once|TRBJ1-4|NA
TGTGCCTGGAGCGGTGGGGGAACTAATGAAAAACTGTTTTTT
CAWSGGGTNEKLFF
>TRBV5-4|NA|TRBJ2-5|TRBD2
TGTGCCAGCAGCCCGCAGGGAGGGATGGAGACCCAGTACTTC
CASSPQGGMETQYF
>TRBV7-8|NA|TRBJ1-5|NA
TGTGCCAGCAGCTTAGTTAACCGAAATCAGCCCCAGCATTTT
CASSLVNRNQPQHF
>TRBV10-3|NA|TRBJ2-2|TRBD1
TGTGCCATCAGTGAGTGGAGACAGGGTACCGGGGAGCTGTTTTTT
CAISEWRQGTGELFF
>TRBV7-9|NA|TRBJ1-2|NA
TGTGCCAGCAGCTCGACTAGGGGGGGATTCTCCTATGGCTACACCTTC
CASSSTRGGFSYGYTF
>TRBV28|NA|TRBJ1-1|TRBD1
TGTGCCAGCAGTTTCATCTCCCTTACAGGGGGGGACACTGAAGCTTTCTTT
CASSFISLTGGDTEAFF
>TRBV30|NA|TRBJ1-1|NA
TGTGCCTGGAGTGTACTCGGCCGCGGGGGAATCACTGAAGCTTTCTTT
CAWSVLGRGGITEAFF
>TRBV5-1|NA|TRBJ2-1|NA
TGCGCCAGCAGTCCTACAGGAGGGACCTACAATGAGCAGTTCTTC
CASSPTGGTYNEQFF
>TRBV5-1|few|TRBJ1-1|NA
TGCGCCAGCACCCCCCGGGATGGGGTGAGGGTACACACTGAAGCTTTCTTT
CASTPRDGVRVHTEAFF
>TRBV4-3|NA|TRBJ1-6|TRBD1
TGCGCCAGCAGCCAACACGCCGGGACAGATAATTCACCCCTCCACTTT
CASSQHAGTDNSPLHF
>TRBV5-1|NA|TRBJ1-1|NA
TGCGCCAGCAGCTTGGCCAACAGTAACACTGAAGCTTTCTTT
CASSLANSNTEAFF
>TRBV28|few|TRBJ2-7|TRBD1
TGTGCCAGCCGCCCTCACAGGGGGCGCTTAGCCGAGCAGTACTTC
CASRPHRGRLAEQYF
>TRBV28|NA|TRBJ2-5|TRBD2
TGTGCCAGCAGTTTATATCGGGGGGGACAGACCCAGTACTTC
CASSLYRGGQTQYF
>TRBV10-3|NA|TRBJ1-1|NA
TGTGCCATCAGTGAGTCGATAGGGGCGGGACCAAACACTGAAGCTTTCTTT
CAISESIGAGPNTEAFF